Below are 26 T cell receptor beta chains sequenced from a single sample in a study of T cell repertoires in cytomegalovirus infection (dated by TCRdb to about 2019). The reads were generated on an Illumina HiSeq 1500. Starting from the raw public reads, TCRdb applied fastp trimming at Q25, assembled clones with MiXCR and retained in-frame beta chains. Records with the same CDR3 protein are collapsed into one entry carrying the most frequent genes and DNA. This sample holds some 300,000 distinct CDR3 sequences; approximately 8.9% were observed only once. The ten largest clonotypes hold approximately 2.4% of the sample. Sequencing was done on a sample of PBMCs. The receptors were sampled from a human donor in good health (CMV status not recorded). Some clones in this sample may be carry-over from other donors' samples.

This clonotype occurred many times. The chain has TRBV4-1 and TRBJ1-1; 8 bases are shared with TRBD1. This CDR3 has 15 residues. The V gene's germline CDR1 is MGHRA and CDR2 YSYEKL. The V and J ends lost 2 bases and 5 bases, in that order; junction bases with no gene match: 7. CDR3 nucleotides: TGCGCCAGCAGCCAATTAAGGACAGGGCGGACTGAAGCTTTCTTT. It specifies CASSQLRTGRTEAFF.

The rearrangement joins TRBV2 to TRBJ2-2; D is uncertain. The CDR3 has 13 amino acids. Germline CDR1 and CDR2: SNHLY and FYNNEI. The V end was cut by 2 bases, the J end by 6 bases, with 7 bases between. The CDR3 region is CASSEWVSGELFF. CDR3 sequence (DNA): TGTGCCAGCAGTGAATGGGTGTCCGGGGAGCTGTTTTTT. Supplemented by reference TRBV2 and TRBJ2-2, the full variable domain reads EPEVTQTPSHQVTQMGQEVILRCVPISNHLYFYWYRQILGQKVEFLVSFYNNEISEKSEIFDDQFSVERPDGSNFTLKIRSTKLEDSAMYFCASSEWVSGELFFGEGSRLTVL.

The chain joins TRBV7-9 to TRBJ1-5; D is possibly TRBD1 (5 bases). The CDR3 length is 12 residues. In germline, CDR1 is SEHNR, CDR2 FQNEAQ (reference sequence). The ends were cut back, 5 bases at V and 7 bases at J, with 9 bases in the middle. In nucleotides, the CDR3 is TGTGCCAGCAGCGGGCGGGGGCAGCCCCAGCATTTT. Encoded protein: CASSGRGQPQHF. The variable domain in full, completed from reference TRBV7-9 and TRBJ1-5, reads DTGVSQNPRHKITKRGQNVTFRCDPISEHNRLYWYRQTLGQGPEFLTYFQNEAQLEKSRLLSDRFSAERPKGSFSTLEIQRTEQGDSAMYLCASSGRGQPQHFGDGTRLSIL.

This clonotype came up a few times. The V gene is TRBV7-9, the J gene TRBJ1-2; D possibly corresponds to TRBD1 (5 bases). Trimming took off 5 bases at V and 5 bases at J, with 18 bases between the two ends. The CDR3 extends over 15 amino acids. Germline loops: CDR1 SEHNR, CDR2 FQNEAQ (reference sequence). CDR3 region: CASSPRDRVEYGYTF. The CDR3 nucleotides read TGTGCCAGCAGCCCCCGGGACCGAGTGGAGTATGGCTACACCTTC.

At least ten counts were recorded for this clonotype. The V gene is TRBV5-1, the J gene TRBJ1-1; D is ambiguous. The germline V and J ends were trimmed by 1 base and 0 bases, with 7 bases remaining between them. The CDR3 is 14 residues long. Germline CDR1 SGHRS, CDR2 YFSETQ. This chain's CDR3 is CASSLKGMNTEAFF. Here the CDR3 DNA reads TGCGCCAGCAGCTTGAAGGGAATGAACACTGAAGCTTTCTTT.

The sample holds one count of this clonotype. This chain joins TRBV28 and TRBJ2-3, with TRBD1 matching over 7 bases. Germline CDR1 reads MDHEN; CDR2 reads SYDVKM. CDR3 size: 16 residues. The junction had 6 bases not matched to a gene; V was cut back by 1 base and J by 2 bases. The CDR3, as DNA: TGTGCCAGCAGTTTATCCCCGGGACAGCACACAGATACGCAGTATTTT. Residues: CASSLSPGQHTDTQYF.

CDR3 DNA: TGTGCCAGCAGCTTAGTGGGTATAAACACCGGGGAGCTGTTTTTT. This gives the protein CASSLVGINTGELFF. The chain combines TRBV5-4 with TRBJ2-2; D remains ambiguous. The germline V gene encodes CDR1 SGHNT and CDR2 YYREEE (reference sequence). The CDR3 has 15 residues. V was pared by 2 bases and J by 2 bases, with 10 bases between.

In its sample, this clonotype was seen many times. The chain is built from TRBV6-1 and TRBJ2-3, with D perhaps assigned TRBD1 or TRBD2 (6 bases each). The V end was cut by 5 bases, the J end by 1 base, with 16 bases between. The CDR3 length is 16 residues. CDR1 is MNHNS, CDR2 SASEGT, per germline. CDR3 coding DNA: TGTGCCAGCAGTTCGTCACAGGGAGGTGGCACAGATACGCAGTATTTT. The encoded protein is CASSSSQGGGTDTQYF.

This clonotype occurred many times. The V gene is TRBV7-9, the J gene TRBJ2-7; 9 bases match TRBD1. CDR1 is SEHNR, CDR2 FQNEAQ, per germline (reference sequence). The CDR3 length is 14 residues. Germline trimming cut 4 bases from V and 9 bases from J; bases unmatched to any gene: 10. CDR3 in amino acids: CASSSRRDREVQYV. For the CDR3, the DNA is TGTGCCAGCAGCTCCCGCCGGGACAGGGAGGTGCAGTACGTC.

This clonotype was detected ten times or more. CDR3 nucleotide sequence: TGTGCCAGCAGTTTAAGCCGATTCAACACAGATACGCAGTATTTT. Protein sequence: CASSLSRFNTDTQYF. The V and J genes are TRBV28 and TRBJ2-3; D is unclear. Germline V gene sequence: CDR1 MDHEN, CDR2 SYDVKM. Trimming removed 2 bases at V and 2 bases at J, with 11 bases between. This CDR3 comprises 15 residues.

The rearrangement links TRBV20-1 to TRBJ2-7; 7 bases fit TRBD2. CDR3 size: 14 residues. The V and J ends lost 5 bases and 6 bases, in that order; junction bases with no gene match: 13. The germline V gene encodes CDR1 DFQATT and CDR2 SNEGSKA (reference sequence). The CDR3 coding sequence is TGCAGTGCTCCCGACTGGGGGGGAGGAGGCGAGCAGTACTTC. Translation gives CSAPDWGGGGEQYF.

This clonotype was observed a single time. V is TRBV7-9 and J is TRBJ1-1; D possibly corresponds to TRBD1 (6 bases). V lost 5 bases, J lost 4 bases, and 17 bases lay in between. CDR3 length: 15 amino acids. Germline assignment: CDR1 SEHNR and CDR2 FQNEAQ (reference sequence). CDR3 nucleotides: TGTGCCAGCAGCCTCCAGGGTGGGGGCGGCACTGAAGCTTTCTTT. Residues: CASSLQGGGGTEAFF.

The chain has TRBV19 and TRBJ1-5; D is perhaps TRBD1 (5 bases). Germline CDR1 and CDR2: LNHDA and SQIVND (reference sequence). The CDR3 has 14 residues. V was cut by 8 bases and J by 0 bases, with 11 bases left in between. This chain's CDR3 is CASVTVFSNQPQHF. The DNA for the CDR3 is TGTGCCAGTGTGACAGTTTTTAGCAATCAGCCCCAGCATTTT.

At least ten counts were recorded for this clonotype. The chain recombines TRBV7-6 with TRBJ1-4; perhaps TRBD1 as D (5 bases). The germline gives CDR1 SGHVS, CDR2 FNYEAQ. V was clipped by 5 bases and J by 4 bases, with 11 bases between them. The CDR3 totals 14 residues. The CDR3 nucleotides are TGTGCCAGCAGCCGGGACGGGCATAATGAAAAACTGTTTTTT. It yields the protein CASSRDGHNEKLFF.

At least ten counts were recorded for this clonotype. CDR3 coding DNA: TGCAGTGCTAGTGGCCAGGGAAGGGCCCAGTACTTC. Its protein is CSASGQGRAQYF. The rearrangement joins TRBV20-1 to TRBJ2-5; the D gene is possibly TRBD1 (5 bases). V lost 3 bases, J lost 9 bases, and 14 bases lay in between. The CDR3 is 12 residues long. Germline CDR1 DFQATT, CDR2 SNEGSKA (reference sequence).

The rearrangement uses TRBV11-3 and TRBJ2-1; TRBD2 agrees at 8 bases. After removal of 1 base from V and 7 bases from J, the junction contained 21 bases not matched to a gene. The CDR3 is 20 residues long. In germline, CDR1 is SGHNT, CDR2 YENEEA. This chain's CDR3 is CASSLAPSYVTGGAENEQFF. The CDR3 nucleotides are TGTGCCAGCAGCTTAGCCCCGTCTTACGTAACGGGGGGGGCCGAAAATGAGCAGTTCTTC.

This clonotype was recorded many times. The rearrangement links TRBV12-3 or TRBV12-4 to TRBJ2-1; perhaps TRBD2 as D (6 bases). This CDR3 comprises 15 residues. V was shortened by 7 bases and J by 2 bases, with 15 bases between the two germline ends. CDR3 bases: TGTGCCAGCAACCTTGGGGGGTATGCCTACAATGAGCAGTTCTTC. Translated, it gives CASNLGGYAYNEQFF.

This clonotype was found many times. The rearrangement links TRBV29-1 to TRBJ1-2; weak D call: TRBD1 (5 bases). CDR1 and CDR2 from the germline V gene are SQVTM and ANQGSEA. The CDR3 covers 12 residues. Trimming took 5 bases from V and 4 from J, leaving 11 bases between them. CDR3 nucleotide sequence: TGCAGCGTTCCCGGGACGGCCTATGGCTACACCTTC. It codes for CSVPGTAYGYTF.

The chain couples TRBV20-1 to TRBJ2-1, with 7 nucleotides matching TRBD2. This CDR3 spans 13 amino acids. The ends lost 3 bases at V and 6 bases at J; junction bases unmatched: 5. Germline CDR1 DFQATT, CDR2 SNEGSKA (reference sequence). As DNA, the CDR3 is TGCAGTGCTAGCACCACTAGCGTCAATGAGCAGTTCTTC. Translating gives CSASTTSVNEQFF.

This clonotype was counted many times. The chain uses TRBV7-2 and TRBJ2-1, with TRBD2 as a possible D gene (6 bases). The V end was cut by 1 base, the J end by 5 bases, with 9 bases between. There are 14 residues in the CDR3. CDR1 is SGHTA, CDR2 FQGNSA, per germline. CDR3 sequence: CASSLVGGDNEQFF. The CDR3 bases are TGTGCCAGCAGCTTAGTGGGCGGGGACAATGAGCAGTTCTTC. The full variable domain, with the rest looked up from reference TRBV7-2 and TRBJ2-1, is GAGVSQSPSNKVTEKGKDVELRCDPISGHTALYWYRQSLGQGLEFLIYFQGNSAPDKSGLPSDRFSAERTGGSVSTLTIQRTQQEDSAVYLCASSLVGGDNEQFFGPGTRLTVL.

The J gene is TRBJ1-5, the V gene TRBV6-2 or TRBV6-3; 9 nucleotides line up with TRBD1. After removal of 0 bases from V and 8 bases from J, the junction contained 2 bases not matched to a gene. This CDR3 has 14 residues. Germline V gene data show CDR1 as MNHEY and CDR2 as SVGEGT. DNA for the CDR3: TGTGCCAGCAGTTACTCCGGGACAGGGAAGCCCCAGCATTTT. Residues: CASSYSGTGKPQHF.

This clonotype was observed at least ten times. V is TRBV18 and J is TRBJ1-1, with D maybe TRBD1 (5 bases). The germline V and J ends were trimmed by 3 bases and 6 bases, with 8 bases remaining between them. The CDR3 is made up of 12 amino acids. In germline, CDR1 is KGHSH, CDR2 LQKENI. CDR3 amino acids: CASSPGRSEAFF. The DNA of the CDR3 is TGTGCCAGCTCACCGGGACGGTCTGAAGCTTTCTTT.

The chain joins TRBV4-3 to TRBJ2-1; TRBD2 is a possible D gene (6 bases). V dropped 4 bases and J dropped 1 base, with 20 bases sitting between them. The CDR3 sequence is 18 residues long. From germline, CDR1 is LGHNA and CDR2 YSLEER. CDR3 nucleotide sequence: TGCGCCAGCAGCCCCGGGACTTCACATCAGATTTCCTACAATGAGCAGTTCTTC. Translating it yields CASSPGTSHQISYNEQFF.

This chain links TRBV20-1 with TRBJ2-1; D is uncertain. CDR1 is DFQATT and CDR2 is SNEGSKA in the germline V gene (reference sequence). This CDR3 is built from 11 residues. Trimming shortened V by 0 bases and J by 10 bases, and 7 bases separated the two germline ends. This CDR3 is CSARDRPEQFF. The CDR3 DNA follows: TGCAGTGCTAGAGATCGGCCCGAGCAGTTCTTC.

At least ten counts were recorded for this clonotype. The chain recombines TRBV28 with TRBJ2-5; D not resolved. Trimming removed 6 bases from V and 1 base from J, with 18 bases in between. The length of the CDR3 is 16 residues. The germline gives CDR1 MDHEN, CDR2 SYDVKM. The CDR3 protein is CASSSHQQSLQETQYF. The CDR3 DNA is TGTGCCAGCAGCTCCCACCAGCAGAGCCTCCAAGAGACCCAGTACTTC.

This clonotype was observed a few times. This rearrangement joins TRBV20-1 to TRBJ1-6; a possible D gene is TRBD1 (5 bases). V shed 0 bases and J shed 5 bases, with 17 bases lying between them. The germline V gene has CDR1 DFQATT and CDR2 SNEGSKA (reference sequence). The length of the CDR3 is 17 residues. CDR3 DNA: TGCAGTGCTAGAGATTGGGGTCGTGGGGCGCATAATTCACCCCTCCACTTT. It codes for CSARDWGRGAHNSPLHF.